Each of the 20 T cell receptor beta chains below was sequenced from the same sample in a study of T cells after yellow fever vaccination. TCRdb independently ran MiXCR on the 5' RACE reads; one entry per CDR3 protein. The sample lists some 300,000 distinct CDR3 sequences; 7.5% to 9.5% were seen once. Specimen: CD4+ T cells sorted from PBMCs, collected 5 days after the yellow fever booster vaccination. The receptors originated from a man aged 18 to 35 who received the YFV17D yellow fever vaccine.

The chain joins TRBV5-1 to TRBJ1-4; 7 bases line up with TRBD1. Looked up from germline, CDR1 is SGHRS and CDR2 is YFSETQ. CDR3 size: 16 residues. The trim removed 0 bases at V and 4 bases at J, leaving 6 bases unmatched. The CDR3 bases are TGCGCCAGCAGCTTGGACGGACAGGCTCTTAATGAAAAACTGTTTTTT. Translation: CASSLDGQALNEKLFF.

J is TRBJ1-2 and V is TRBV6-5; the D gene is possibly TRBD1 (6 bases). CDR3 length: 16 amino acids. Germline CDR1 reads MNHEY; CDR2 reads SVGAGI. V lost 2 bases to trimming and J lost 0 bases, with 13 bases between them. CDR3 nucleotide sequence: TGTGCCAGCAGTTACAAGGGACACAAGACTAACTATGGCTACACCTTC. Amino acid sequence: CASSYKGHKTNYGYTF.

This chain uses TRBV4-3 with TRBJ1-1; TRBD1 matches at 8 bases. V was pared by 0 bases and J by 2 bases, with 2 bases of the junction left unmatched. Germline V gene sequence: CDR1 LGHNA, CDR2 YSLEER. This CDR3 has 15 amino acids. The CDR3, as DNA: TGCGCCAGCAGCCAAGACAGGGGGCAAAACACTGAAGCTTTCTTT. It encodes CASSQDRGQNTEAFF.

This clonotype was counted ten times or more. This chain links TRBV7-2 with TRBJ2-5; D remains ambiguous. Per the germline V gene, CDR1 is SGHTA and CDR2 is FQGNSA. CDR3 size: 13 residues. The ends were cut back, 4 bases at V and 5 bases at J, with 11 bases in the middle. The CDR3 DNA reads TGTGCCAGCAGCTCTCCCCCCGTCGAGACCCAGTACTTC. This gives the protein CASSSPPVETQYF.

On this clonotype: Possible read error: a much larger clone is one base away. The chain joins TRBV5-1 to TRBJ2-2; TRBD1 might be the D (6 bases). CDR3 size: 15 residues. The ends were cut back, 7 bases at V and 0 bases at J, with 13 bases in the middle. The germline V gene encodes CDR1 SGHRS and CDR2 YFSETQ. CDR3 DNA: TGCGCCAGCGTCGCCTGGACAGCGAACACCGGGGAGCTGTTTTTT. This codes for CASVAWTANTGELFF.

This clonotype came up a few times. CDR3 sequence: CATQGRNYGYTF. CDR3 nucleotides: TGTGCCACACAGGGACGAAACTATGGCTACACCTTC. The rearrangement uses TRBV12-3 or TRBV12-4 and TRBJ1-2; a weak D match, TRBD1 (6 bases). Deletions cut 10 bases from V and 2 bases from J, with 11 bases between. CDR3 length equals 12 residues.

This rearrangement joins TRBV7-9 to TRBJ1-1, with 9 bases aligning to TRBD1. Per the germline V gene, CDR1 is SEHNR and CDR2 is FQNEAQ (reference sequence). Trimming removed 3 bases from V and 6 bases from J; junction bases left unmatched: 5. The CDR3 spans 14 residues. CDR3 protein: CASSFGQGRSEAFF. The CDR3 nucleotides read TGTGCCAGCAGCTTCGGACAGGGGAGATCTGAAGCTTTCTTT.

This chain links TRBV4-2 with TRBJ1-4; TRBD1 agrees at 10 bases. The CDR3 extends over 15 amino acids. Germline values: CDR1 LGHNA, CDR2 YNFKEQ. V lost 4 bases and J lost 3; bases outside the gene matches: 2. CDR3 residues: CASSRQGASNEKLFF. The CDR3 DNA is TGTGCCAGCAGCCGACAGGGGGCGTCTAATGAAAAACTGTTTTTT.

This clonotype has ten or more counts. This chain uses TRBV12-3 or TRBV12-4 with TRBJ2-3; TRBD1 aligns across 8 bases. V gave up 6 bases and J gave up 4 bases; unmatched junction bases: 3. The CDR3 extends over 13 amino acids. CDR3 loop: CASSEQGADTQYF. DNA of the CDR3: TGTGCCAGCAGCGAACAGGGGGCAGATACGCAGTATTTT.

In its sample, this clonotype was seen many times. The genes are TRBV24-1 and TRBJ1-1; D is unresolved. The CDR3 has 13 amino acids. V lost 3 bases and J lost 5, with 9 bases in between. Germline V gene lookup returns CDR1 KGHDR and CDR2 SFDVKD. As DNA, the CDR3 is TGTGCCACCAGTGATCACCTAAAGACTGAAGCTTTCTTT. It codes for CATSDHLKTEAFF.

This clonotype was recorded many times. V gene TRBV15 combines with J gene TRBJ2-7; D not resolved. Germline V lookup: CDR1 LNHNV, CDR2 YYDKDF (reference sequence). This CDR3 comprises 16 residues. The germline V and J ends were trimmed by 3 bases and 2 bases, with 17 bases remaining between them. This chain's CDR3 is CATSRGGQFLTYEQYF. CDR3 DNA: TGTGCCACCAGCAGGGGTGGGCAGTTTCTGACCTACGAGCAGTACTTC.

This clonotype has only a few counts. The gene calls are TRBV7-8 and TRBJ2-3, with a tentative D call TRBD2 (6 bases). The germline V and J ends were trimmed by 5 bases and 0 bases, with 15 bases remaining between them. The CDR3 runs to 16 residues. Germline V gene sequence: CDR1 SGHVS, CDR2 FQNEAQ. The CDR3 loop is CASSTRLVSSTDTQYF. The CDR3 nucleotides read TGTGCCAGCAGCACCCGACTAGTTTCTAGCACAGATACGCAGTATTTT.

This clonotype was seen a few times. The J gene is TRBJ2-3, the V gene TRBV29-1; the D gene is possibly TRBD1 (6 bases). V lost 6 bases to trimming and J lost 2 bases, with 9 bases between them. CDR1 SQVTM and CDR2 ANQGSEA come from the germline V gene. The CDR3 is made up of 12 amino acids. CDR3 protein: CSVGQYTDTQYF. The CDR3 DNA reads as TGCAGCGTCGGACAGTACACAGATACGCAGTATTTT.

This CDR3 reads CASSPPGVEETQYF. In DNA form, the CDR3 reads TGTGCCAGCAGCCCTCCCGGCGTGGAAGAGACCCAGTACTTC. The rearrangement links TRBV5-4 to TRBJ2-5; D is unclear. The length of the CDR3 is 14 residues. The germline gives CDR1 SGHNT, CDR2 YYREEE (reference sequence). With 4 bases removed from V and 3 bases from J, the gap between germline ends came to 13 bases.

The genes are TRBV7-2 and TRBJ1-5, with D possibly being TRBD1 (6 bases). The CDR3 has 15 amino acids. Germline V CDR1 and CDR2: SGHTA, FQGNSA. V was trimmed by 5 bases and J by 6 bases, leaving 17 bases between them. The CDR3 bases are TGTGCCAGCAGCCAATCTTCCGGGGGCAGTCAGCCCCAGCATTTT. Residues: CASSQSSGGSQPQHF.

V and J are TRBV6-5 and TRBJ1-6; TRBD1 matches 9 bases. The CDR3 has 14 residues. The J segment lost 10 bases and the V segment lost 2 bases, leaving 3 bases of the junction unmatched. Germline CDR1 reads MNHEY; CDR2 reads SVGAGI. DNA of the CDR3: TGTGCCAGCAGTTACGTACAGGGGGCATCACCCCTCCACTTT. Protein product: CASSYVQGASPLHF.

This clonotype has ten or more counts. This chain uses TRBV4-2 with TRBJ2-1; no clear D gene. Germline assignment: CDR1 LGHNA and CDR2 YNFKEQ. This CDR3 comprises 14 residues. The ends were cut back, 0 bases at V and 5 bases at J, with 8 bases in the middle. The CDR3: CASSQDNDNNEQFF. The CDR3 coding sequence is TGTGCCAGCAGCCAAGATAACGACAACAATGAGCAGTTCTTC.

This clonotype has a handful of counts. The V gene is TRBV11-2, the J gene TRBJ2-7, with a possible D match to TRBD1 (6 bases). The V gene's germline CDR1 is SGHAT and CDR2 FQNNGV. V was clipped by 8 bases and J by 2 bases, with 25 bases between them. This CDR3 is built from 17 residues. The CDR3 DNA follows: TGTGCCAGCGGTCGAACCCTAGGGGGTGGCGAAACCTACGAGCAGTACGTC. Encoded protein: CASGRTLGGGETYEQYV.

The chain links TRBV11-2 to TRBJ2-7; 9 positions match TRBD1. Germline assignment: CDR1 SGHAT and CDR2 FQNNGV. This CDR3 contains 14 residues. J lost 3 bases, V lost 6 bases, and 6 bases had no gene match. The CDR3 coding sequence is TGTGCCAGCAGAACGCACAGGGGGCTCTACGAGCAGTACTTC. Translating it yields CASRTHRGLYEQYF.

This clonotype appeared a few times. The rearrangement links TRBV18 to TRBJ2-3; TRBD2 agrees at 11 bases. The CDR3 is 16 residues long. The trim removed 3 bases at V and 5 bases at J, leaving 7 bases unmatched. The V gene's germline CDR1 is KGHSH and CDR2 LQKENI. This chain's CDR3 is CASSPYTSGGKDTQYF. The CDR3 nucleotides are TGTGCCAGCTCACCTTACACTAGCGGGGGCAAAGATACGCAGTATTTT.